This TCR beta chain originates from a study of blood T cells in healthy people across ages. Study-wide points: Getting older went along with TCR beta diversity per million T cells dropping roughly linearly. No conclusive comparison of naive versus antigen-experienced cells was possible with unsorted PBMCs.

The length of the CDR3 is 14 residues. V lost 2 bases and J lost 0, with 7 bases in between. CDR1 and CDR2 from the germline V gene are MGHRA and YSYEKL. Comments on this clonotype: Its antigen remains unknown.

It was with a sample-barcoded 5' primer and a J-beta primer mix that a second PCR of about 6 to 11 cycles was run. One entry per CDR3 protein results from TCRdb running MiXCR on the 5' RACE reads. The repertoire holds about 720,000 distinct CDR3 sequences, with about a fifth as singletons. Donors ranged from 6 to 90 years old and were healthy Caucasians in Russia. Each donor had 7.5 to 10 milliliters of peripheral blood drawn. This clonotype originated in a man aged 65 to 85 in good health. The chain combines TRBV4-1 with TRBJ1-1; D ambiguous. Input material: blood. The CDR3 sequence is CASSQRHMNTEAFF. CDR3 bases: TGCGCCAGCAGCCAAAGACACATGAACACTGAAGCTTTCTTT.